One TCR beta chain is described in this entry. Antigen specificity is unknown. The protocol was immunoSEQ multiplex PCR, while the TCRdb copy is restricted to in-frame clones and leaves out a portion. The table has about 58,000 clones, about 87% seen once. The CDR3 has 16 amino acids. The germline gives CDR1 SNHLY, CDR2 FYNNEI. The V end was cut by 6 bases, the J end by 0 bases, with 15 bases between. The data stem from a study of OX40 agonist ivuxolimab in advanced cancers. The study, taken as a whole, reports: There was clonal expansion of CD4+ and CD8+ blood T cells by week 6 at 0.1 to 3.0 mg/kg.

The specimen comprised CD4+ or CD8+ T cells sorted from blood, sampled in a trial of the OX40 agonist ivuxolimab. The sequence was collected from an adult with an advanced solid tumor such as melanoma, head and neck, liver or kidney cancer. The chain employs TRBV2 and TRBJ1-5; D may be TRBD1 (5 bases). The CDR3 is CASSEPRGPSNQPQHF. In nucleotides, the CDR3 is TGTGCCAGCAGCGAACCCCGGGGCCCTAGCAATCAGCCCCAGCATTTT. Combining the CDR3 with reference TRBV2 and TRBJ1-5 gives the whole variable domain EPEVTQTPSHQVTQMGQEVILRCVPISNHLYFYWYRQILGQKVEFLVSFYNNEISEKSEIFDDQFSVERPDGSNFTLKIRSTKLEDSAMYFCASSEPRGPSNQPQHFGDGTRLSIL.